These 32 T cell receptor beta chains originate from one sample sequenced in a study of shared clonotypes between healthy human individuals. Profiling relied on immunoSEQ multiplex PCR, and the TCRdb table lists in-frame clones only, not all of them. The sample contains roughly 2.6 million clones, around nine tenths of which appear only once. Input material: naive CD4+ T cells sorted from blood. Subset here: CD45RA+ positively selected. The receptors originated from a young man in good health.

The chain links TRBV2 to TRBJ1-4; D is uncertain. The CDR3 runs to 11 residues. The germline V gene encodes CDR1 SNHLY and CDR2 FYNNEI. The V end was cut by 3 bases, the J end by 13 bases, with 9 bases between. The chain's CDR3 is CASSEETSLFF. The CDR3 DNA reads TGTGCCAGCAGTGAGGAGACTTCACTGTTTTTT.

Notes on this clone: This sample also contains other DNA sequences that code for the same CDR3. The chain uses TRBV10-3 and TRBJ1-5; TRBD1 might be the D (5 bases). Trimming pared 5 bases from V and 0 bases from J, leaving 11 bases between. CDR1 is ENHRY and CDR2 is SYGVKD in the germline V gene. The CDR3 consists of 15 residues. CDR3 coding DNA: TGTGCCATCAGTCCCGGGACGGATAGCAATCAGCCCCAGCATTTT. It yields the protein CAISPGTDSNQPQHF.

The rearrangement uses TRBV5-1 and TRBJ2-1; 7 bases align to TRBD1. This CDR3 is built from 15 residues. CDR1 and CDR2 (germline): SGHRS, YFSETQ. V shed 5 bases and J 6 bases; nucleotides not matched to a gene: 11. CDR3: CASSWGLTGPNEQFF. The DNA of the CDR3 is TGCGCCAGCAGTTGGGGCCTGACAGGGCCCAATGAGCAGTTCTTC. The full variable domain, with the rest looked up from reference TRBV5-1 and TRBJ2-1, is KAGVTQTPRYLIKTRGQQVTLSCSPISGHRSVSWYQQTPGQGLQFLFEYFSETQRNKGNFPGRFSGRQFSNSRSEMNVSTLELGDSALYLCASSWGLTGPNEQFFGPGTRLTVL.

As regards this clone: In the same sample, other DNA sequences code for this CDR3. The rearrangement uses TRBV5-1 and TRBJ2-7; TRBD1 matches 8 bases. The CDR3 covers 15 residues. The V and J ends lost 0 bases and 0 bases, in that order; junction bases with no gene match: 2. Germline CDR1 SGHRS, CDR2 YFSETQ. CDR3 DNA: TGCGCCAGCAGCTTGGAGGGGACAGGCTCCTACGAGCAGTACTTC. Protein sequence: CASSLEGTGSYEQYF. The complete variable domain, with remaining parts taken from reference TRBV5-1 and TRBJ2-7, reads KAGVTQTPRYLIKTRGQQVTLSCSPISGHRSVSWYQQTPGQGLQFLFEYFSETQRNKGNFPGRFSGRQFSNSRSEMNVSTLELGDSALYLCASSLEGTGSYEQYFGPGTRLTVT.

The genes are TRBV7-2 and TRBJ1-2; 7 bases agree with TRBD1. After removal of 5 bases from V and 4 bases from J, the junction contained 4 bases not matched to a gene. There are 13 residues in the CDR3. Germline V gene lookup returns CDR1 SGHTA and CDR2 FQGNSA. The CDR3 DNA follows: TGTGCCAGCAGCACAGGGGAGATCTATGGCTACACCTTC. The encoded protein is CASSTGEIYGYTF.

The rearrangement joins TRBV6-1 to TRBJ2-7, with D possibly matching TRBD1 (5 bases). The CDR3 consists of 15 residues. The V end was cut by 2 bases, the J end by 3 bases, with 14 bases between. CDR1 and CDR2 from the germline V gene are MNHNS and SASEGT. CDR3 sequence reads: CASSEFGLGVYEQYF. As DNA, the CDR3 is TGTGCCAGCAGTGAATTCGGCCTAGGGGTCTACGAGCAGTACTTC.

The chain joins TRBV4-3 to TRBJ1-2, with no clear D. Germline CDR1 LGHNA, CDR2 YSLEER. The CDR3 is 14 residues long. Trimming shortened V by 0 bases and J by 7 bases, and 12 bases separated the two germline ends. CDR3 in amino acids: CASSQDKSRGGYTF. In DNA, the CDR3 is TGCGCCAGCAGCCAAGATAAAAGCCGGGGTGGCTACACCTTC.

The chain is built from TRBV6-6 and TRBJ1-2; 7 positions agree with TRBD1. From germline, CDR1 is MNHNY and CDR2 SVGAGI (reference sequence). The CDR3 is made up of 13 amino acids. The J segment lost 6 bases and the V segment lost 5 bases, leaving 6 bases of the junction unmatched. The CDR3 here is CASSANRGNGYTF. In DNA, the CDR3 is TGTGCCAGCAGTGCGAACAGGGGAAATGGCTACACCTTC.

In its sample, this clone was seen a few times. The gene calls are TRBV19 and TRBJ1-1, with D possibly TRBD1 on 6 matching bases. The CDR3 consists of 13 residues. V lost 10 bases and J lost 4, with 16 bases in between. CDR1 is LNHDA and CDR2 is SQIVND in the germline V gene (reference sequence). The CDR3 DNA sequence: TGTGCCACTAAGGGGGTCCAGGGCACTGAAGCTTTCTTT. Protein sequence: CATKGVQGTEAFF.

This rearrangement joins TRBV6-6 to TRBJ2-2; 7 bases line up with TRBD1. Germline trimming cut 10 bases from V and 2 bases from J; bases unmatched to any gene: 7. This CDR3 spans 14 amino acids. Germline V gene lookup returns CDR1 MNHNY and CDR2 SVGAGI (reference sequence). CDR3 amino acids: CATWDSPNTGELFF. The CDR3 DNA is TGTGCCACCTGGGACAGCCCAAACACCGGGGAGCTGTTTTTT.

The chain employs TRBV2 and TRBJ1-6, with 8 positions matching TRBD1. Germline-derived CDR1 and CDR2 are SNHLY and FYNNEI. The CDR3 contains 16 residues. The V segment lost 5 bases and the J segment 7 bases; nucleotides outside the gene matches: 10. The CDR3 DNA sequence: TGTGCCAGCAGTTTGGAACAGGGGGGGCAGAATTCACCCCTCCACTTT. This gives the protein CASSLEQGGQNSPLHF.

Regarding this clone: This same CDR3 is encoded by further DNA sequences in the sample. The rearrangement links TRBV5-1 to TRBJ1-1, with D uncertain. Trimming removed 4 bases at V and 0 bases at J, with 7 bases between. The germline V gene has CDR1 SGHRS and CDR2 YFSETQ. There are 13 residues in the CDR3. CDR3 sequence (DNA): TGCGCCAGCAGCCCAGACATGAACACTGAAGCTTTCTTT. This codes for CASSPDMNTEAFF. Using reference TRBV5-1 and TRBJ1-1 for the parts outside the CDR3, the full variable domain is KAGVTQTPRYLIKTRGQQVTLSCSPISGHRSVSWYQQTPGQGLQFLFEYFSETQRNKGNFPGRFSGRQFSNSRSEMNVSTLELGDSALYLCASSPDMNTEAFFGQGTRLTVV.

The chain recombines TRBV6-1 with TRBJ2-3, with TRBD2 matching over 7 bases. The CDR3 runs 14 residues. Germline V CDR1 and CDR2: MNHNS, SASEGT. Trimming at V came to 8 bases and at J to 2 bases, leaving 7 bases not matched to a gene. The CDR3 protein is CASLWGGATDTQYF. The CDR3 DNA reads TGTGCCAGCCTTTGGGGGGGAGCCACAGATACGCAGTATTTT.

The chain has TRBV11-2 and TRBJ2-3; 10 positions agree with TRBD1. V lost 5 bases to trimming and J lost 4 bases; unmatched junction nucleotides: 9. Germline CDR1 SGHAT, CDR2 FQNNGV. This CDR3 spans 16 amino acids. CDR3 amino acids: CASSPRQGARADTQYF. CDR3 DNA: TGTGCCAGCAGCCCACGACAGGGGGCGCGAGCAGATACGCAGTATTTT.

V usage is TRBV6-1 and J usage is TRBJ2-1; D is undetermined. The CDR3 sequence is 13 residues long. The V gene's germline CDR1 is MNHNS and CDR2 SASEGT. V was clipped by 5 bases and J by 7 bases, with 12 bases between them. CDR3 nucleotide sequence: TGTGCCAGCAGTCTTCGGTGGGTAAATGAGCAGTTCTTC. Amino acids: CASSLRWVNEQFF.

The chain is built from TRBV6-5 and TRBJ2-7; D remains ambiguous. V was trimmed by 2 bases and J by 2 bases, leaving 10 bases between them. Germline lookup yields CDR1 MNHEY and CDR2 SVGAGI. The CDR3 length is 14 residues. CDR3 protein: CASSYVPGPYEQYF. The CDR3, as DNA: TGTGCCAGCAGTTACGTTCCGGGTCCCTACGAGCAGTACTTC.

This chain joins TRBV2 and TRBJ2-2, with TRBD2 matching over 7 bases. The CDR3 consists of 20 residues. CDR1 SNHLY and CDR2 FYNNEI come from the germline V gene. The ends lost 3 bases at V and 1 base at J; junction bases unmatched: 17. CDR3 region: CASSEIQTILAVMNTGELFF. CDR3 DNA sequence: TGTGCCAGCAGTGAGATTCAGACAATCCTAGCGGTGATGAACACCGGGGAGCTGTTTTTT.

V gene TRBV5-1 combines with J gene TRBJ1-3; 9 bases line up with TRBD1. Germline trimming cut 4 bases from V and 0 bases from J; bases unmatched to any gene: 5. CDR1 and CDR2 from the germline V gene are SGHRS and YFSETQ. The CDR3 is made up of 16 amino acids. The DNA of the CDR3 is TGCGCCAGCAGCGGCCGGGACAGGGACTCTGGAAACACCATATATTTT. Amino acid sequence: CASSGRDRDSGNTIYF.

A few counts support this clone. The V call is TRBV27, the J call TRBJ2-2, with 7 bases identical to TRBD1. V shed 7 bases, J shed 3 bases, and the junction held 5 bases outside the gene matches. In germline, CDR1 is MNHEY, CDR2 SMNVEV (reference sequence). The CDR3 has 14 residues. The CDR3 is CASTPGQYTGELFF. CDR3 coding DNA: TGTGCCAGCACCCCGGGACAGTACACCGGGGAGCTGTTTTTT.

The J gene is TRBJ2-7, the V gene TRBV7-2; TRBD1 agrees at 10 bases. The CDR3 is 17 residues long. Germline V CDR1 and CDR2: SGHTA, FQGNSA. After removal of 4 bases from V and 0 bases from J, the junction contained 9 bases not matched to a gene. CDR3 in DNA: TGTGCCAGCAGCTATCCGGGGGGGACAGGGGACTCCTACGAGCAGTACTTC. This sequence encodes CASSYPGGTGDSYEQYF.

This clone was counted once. This sequence joins TRBV7-2 and TRBJ2-7, with D possibly being TRBD2 (6 bases). The germline V gene encodes CDR1 SGHTA and CDR2 FQGNSA. This CDR3 has 15 amino acids. V gave up 5 bases and J gave up 4 bases, with 18 bases separating them. CDR3 nucleotides: TGTGCCAGCAGCCTAGAGGAAAGGAGGGTTTACGAGCAGTACTTC. This sequence encodes CASSLEERRVYEQYF.

The chain recombines TRBV19 with TRBJ2-5; perhaps D is TRBD1 or TRBD2 (5 bases each). V dropped 4 bases and J dropped 7 bases, with 19 bases sitting between them. The CDR3 contains 15 residues. CDR1 LNHDA and CDR2 SQIVND come from the germline V gene (reference sequence). CDR3 nucleotides: TGTGCCAGTAGTAATCCCGGGACCTTCTGGGCGACCCAGTACTTC. Translating it yields CASSNPGTFWATQYF.

The chain is built from TRBV4-3 and TRBJ2-1; D perhaps matches TRBD1 (5 bases). This CDR3 comprises 15 residues. V lost 1 base and J lost 1, with 8 bases in between. CDR1 and CDR2 from the germline V gene are LGHNA and YSLEER. CDR3 protein: CASSQGTPSYNEQFF. Here the CDR3 DNA reads TGCGCCAGCAGCCAAGGGACACCGTCCTACAATGAGCAGTTCTTC.

This chain links TRBV2 with TRBJ2-1; D might be TRBD2 (6 bases). CDR1 and CDR2 from the germline V gene are SNHLY and FYNNEI. The ends were cut back, 6 bases at V and 8 bases at J, with 11 bases in the middle. CDR3 length equals 12 residues. The CDR3: CASRTSFYEQFF. The CDR3 coding sequence is TGTGCCAGCAGGACTAGTTTCTATGAGCAGTTCTTC.

This clone was detected once. The chain combines TRBV5-5 with TRBJ2-5; D call uncertain. This CDR3 comprises 15 residues. V was trimmed by 3 bases and J by 1 base, leaving 13 bases between them. Per germline, CDR1 SGHKS and CDR2 YYEKEE (reference sequence). For the CDR3, the DNA is TGTGCCAGCAGCTCAATCGCTAAGGGCCAAGAGACCCAGTACTTC. Its translation is CASSSIAKGQETQYF. Using reference TRBV5-5 and TRBJ2-5 for the parts outside the CDR3, the full variable domain is DAGVTQSPTHLIKTRGQQVTLRCSPISGHKSVSWYQQVLGQGPQFIFQYYEKEERGRGNFPDRFSARQFPNYSSELNVNALLLGDSALYLCASSSIAKGQETQYFGPGTRLLVL.

This chain links TRBV30 with TRBJ1-2, with a tentative D call TRBD1 (5 bases). Deletions cut 2 bases from V and 2 bases from J, with 15 bases between. Germline CDR1 is GTSNPN and CDR2 is SVGIG (reference sequence). This CDR3 has 15 residues. The CDR3 loop reads CAWSPERQTNYGYTF. The CDR3 DNA reads as TGTGCCTGGAGTCCCGAGAGACAGACCAACTATGGCTACACCTTC.

J is TRBJ1-2 and V is TRBV28, with a possible D match to TRBD1 (6 bases). V lost 4 bases and J 3 bases, leaving 15 bases between the germline ends. Germline V gene sequence: CDR1 MDHEN, CDR2 SYDVKM. This CDR3 is 15 amino acids long. CDR3 residues: CASSSPRGAYYGYTF. The CDR3 coding sequence is TGTGCCAGCAGTTCCCCGAGGGGGGCGTACTATGGCTACACCTTC.

V is TRBV15 and J is TRBJ1-2; 10 bases fit TRBD1. Germline V gives CDR1 LNHNV, CDR2 YYDKDF (reference sequence). The CDR3 loop spans 15 amino acids. V lost 6 bases and J lost 6; bases outside the gene matches: 10. CDR3 in DNA: TGTGCCACCAGTTCGAACCCCGACAGGGGGCATGGCTACACCTTC. It is translated as CATSSNPDRGHGYTF.

V usage is TRBV9 and J usage is TRBJ2-2; D tentatively reads TRBD1 or TRBD2 (5 bases each). The V end lost 0 bases, the J end lost 5 bases, and 20 bases lay between the germline ends. CDR1 is SGDLS, CDR2 YYNGEE, per germline. This CDR3 has 18 amino acids. Here the CDR3 reads CASSVATGRQGKTGELFF. The CDR3 DNA follows: TGTGCCAGCAGCGTAGCTACGGGGCGGCAGGGCAAAACCGGGGAGCTGTTTTTT.

In nucleotides, the CDR3 is TGTGCCAGCAGCTTATTCGGCAGGGAGGGCACTGAAGCTTTCTTT. It codes for CASSLFGREGTEAFF. The chain has TRBV7-9 and TRBJ1-1; the D gene is possibly TRBD1 (5 bases). This CDR3 has 15 residues. V lost 2 bases, J lost 4 bases, and 14 bases lay in between. The germline gives CDR1 SEHNR, CDR2 FQNEAQ (reference sequence).

This clone has only one observation. The chain's CDR3 is CASSYSTSGLYEQYF. Written as DNA, the CDR3 is TGTGCCAGCAGTTACTCGACTAGCGGTCTCTACGAGCAGTACTTC. The rearrangement joins TRBV6-5 to TRBJ2-7, with TRBD2 matching 9 bases. Trimming removed 0 bases from V and 3 bases from J; junction bases left unmatched: 3. The CDR3 has 15 amino acids. Per the germline V gene, CDR1 is MNHEY and CDR2 is SVGAGI.

This clone was seen a single time. The chain has TRBV27 and TRBJ2-3; 7 bases match TRBD2. CDR3 size: 16 residues. Trimming at V came to 4 bases and at J to 3 bases, leaving 10 bases not matched to a gene. Per germline, CDR1 MNHEY and CDR2 SMNVEV (reference sequence). CDR3 in DNA: TGTGCCAGCAGTTCCCTTGGCGCGGGGGAGACAGATACGCAGTATTTT. Translating gives CASSSLGAGETDTQYF.